This T cell receptor beta chain was identified during a study of human T cells and chemical hapten exposure. Turning to the study itself: Donors were sensitized with 2% DPC on the upper inner arm. Study-level results: Versus controls, expanded TCRs had significantly more large CDR3 similarity clusters.

Each CDR3 protein is one row after TCRdb ran MiXCR on the RACE reads. The sample consists of 87,000 or so distinct CDR3 sequences, around 9.5% of them appearing once. A note on this clonotype: As yet, its antigen is unknown.

The CDR3 runs 13 residues. Germline lookup yields CDR1 SQVTM and CDR2 ANQGSEA. V shed 7 bases and J shed 4 bases, with 16 bases lying between them. Time point of the sample: pre-sensitization, week 0. Specified treatment: therapeutic diphenylcyclopropenone sensitization with weekly scalp DPC. Specimen: whole blood, collected in connection with sensitization to the hapten diphenylcyclopropenone (DPC). The TCR originated in a woman in her forties with alopecia areata. Some clones in this sample may be carry-over from other donors' samples. The chain links TRBV29-1 to TRBJ2-5, with D uncertain. This chain's CDR3 is CSASWALGETQYF. The DNA for the CDR3 is TGCAGCGCCTCCTGGGCTTTGGGAGAGACCCAGTACTTC.